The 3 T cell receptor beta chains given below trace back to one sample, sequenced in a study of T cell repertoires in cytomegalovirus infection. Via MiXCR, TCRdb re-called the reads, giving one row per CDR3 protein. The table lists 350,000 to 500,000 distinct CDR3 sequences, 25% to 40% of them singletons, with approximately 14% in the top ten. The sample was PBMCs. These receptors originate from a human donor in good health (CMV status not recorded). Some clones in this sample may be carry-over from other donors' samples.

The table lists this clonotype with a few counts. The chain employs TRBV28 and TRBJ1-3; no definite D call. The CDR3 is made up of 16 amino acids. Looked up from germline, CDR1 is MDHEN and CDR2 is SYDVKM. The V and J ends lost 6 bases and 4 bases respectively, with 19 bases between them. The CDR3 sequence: CASRVLGSGGGNTIYF. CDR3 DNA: TGTGCCAGCAGGGTCTTGGGGTCTGGTGGAGGAAACACCATATATTTT.

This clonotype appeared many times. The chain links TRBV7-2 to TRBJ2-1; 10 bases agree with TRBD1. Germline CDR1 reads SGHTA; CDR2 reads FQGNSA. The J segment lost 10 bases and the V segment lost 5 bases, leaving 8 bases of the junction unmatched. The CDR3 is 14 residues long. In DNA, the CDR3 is TGTGCCAGCAGCGCCCGGGACAGGGGTGGCGAGCAGTTCTTC. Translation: CASSARDRGGEQFF.

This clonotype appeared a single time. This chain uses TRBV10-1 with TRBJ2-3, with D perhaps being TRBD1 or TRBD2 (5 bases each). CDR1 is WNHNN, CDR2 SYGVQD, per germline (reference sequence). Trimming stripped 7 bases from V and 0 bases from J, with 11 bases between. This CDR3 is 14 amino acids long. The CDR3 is CASNRDPSTDTQYF. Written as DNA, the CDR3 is TGCGCCAGCAACCGGGACCCTAGCACAGATACGCAGTATTTT.